Sequencing of this TCR beta chain was carried out in a study of cytomegalovirus exposure and HLA in healthy donors. In the study overall: In a later analysis, it was reported that the 110 or so validation repertoires had been produced on the same platform as the 670 or so repertoires belonging to the first cohort.

Study-wide results and caveats: It was found in a later analysis that first-cohort TCR clusters tended to co-occur in the 100 to 150 validation repertoires.

Data came from immunoSEQ multiplex PCR; TCRdb stores just in-frame clones and leaves some out. The sample has approximately 65,000 clones; about 90% are singletons. This clone was detected a few times. As yet, its antigen is unknown. This clonotype was obtained from a man aged 18 to 30 in good health and CMV-seronegative. The sequenced sample consisted of PBMCs.

CDR3 loop: CASIQSRDSTTGELFF. The CDR3 DNA reads as TGCGCCAGCATACAAAGCCGGGACAGCACCACCGGGGAGCTGTTTTTT. V gene TRBV23-1 combines with J gene TRBJ2-2; TRBD1 matches at 7 bases. TRBV23-1 is labeled an ORF, and its function is uncertain. V dropped 7 bases and J dropped 4; count of bases not matched to a gene: 12. The CDR3 spans 16 residues.